Listed below are T cell receptor beta chains from one sample, sequenced in a study of blood T cell repertoires in COVID-19. Generated by immunoSEQ multiplex PCR, the TCRdb table keeps only in-frame clones and is missing some. The data hold under 250,000 clones, with more than 70% observed a single time. The material sequenced was peripheral blood. The source is a man aged 80 or over with acute or convalescent COVID-19. CDR3s include the opening cysteine and the closing phenylalanine or tryptophan. A D gene is named only where the DNA matches it firmly. Only some rows state a clone size, as once, few, many or a class for expanded clones.

>TRBD1|TRBV6-2/TRBV6-3|NA|TRBJ2-2
CASSNRGGELFF
TGTGCCAGCAGCAACAGGGGCGGGGAGCTGTTTTTT
>TRBD1|TRBV27|NA|TRBJ2-7
CASRQGQGGFYEQYF
TGTGCCAGCAGACAAGGACAGGGAGGTTTCTACGAGCAGTACTTC
>NA|TRBV20-1|few|TRBJ1-6
CSATQQVPLHF
TGCAGTGCTACACAGCAGGTTCCCCTCCACTTT
>NA|TRBV4-1|NA|TRBJ1-6
CASSQDGGKGVGTPLHF
TGCGCCAGCAGCCAAGATGGGGGCAAGGGCGTTGGCACACCCCTCCACTTT
>NA|TRBV5-6|NA|TRBJ1-1
CASSFYRNTEAFF
TGTGCCAGCAGCTTTTATAGGAACACTGAAGCTTTCTTT
>NA|TRBV3-1/TRBV3-2|NA|TRBJ2-3
CASSLTGDRVASDTQYF
TGTGCCAGCAGCTTAACGGGGGACCGAGTCGCCTCAGATACGCAGTATTTT
>TRBD1|TRBV7-8|NA|TRBJ2-5
CASSISGTGKWETQYF
TGTGCCAGCAGCATCTCCGGGACAGGGAAATGGGAGACCCAGTACTTC
>NA|TRBV20-1|NA|TRBJ1-2
CSASRRDGYTF
TGCAGTGCTTCACGTCGGGATGGCTACACCTTC
>NA|TRBV6-1|NA|TRBJ2-3
CASSVERAWGGTDTQYF
TGTGCCAGCAGTGTCGAGCGGGCCTGGGGGGGCACAGATACGCAGTATTTT
>TRBD1|TRBV3-1/TRBV3-2|NA|TRBJ1-4
CASGPFGTANEKLFF
TGTGCCAGCGGCCCCTTCGGGACAGCAAATGAAAAACTGTTTTTT
>NA|TRBV5-8|NA|TRBJ2-1
CAVQAKQGSYNEQFF
TGTGCCGTCCAGGCAAAACAGGGCTCCTACAATGAGCAGTTCTTC